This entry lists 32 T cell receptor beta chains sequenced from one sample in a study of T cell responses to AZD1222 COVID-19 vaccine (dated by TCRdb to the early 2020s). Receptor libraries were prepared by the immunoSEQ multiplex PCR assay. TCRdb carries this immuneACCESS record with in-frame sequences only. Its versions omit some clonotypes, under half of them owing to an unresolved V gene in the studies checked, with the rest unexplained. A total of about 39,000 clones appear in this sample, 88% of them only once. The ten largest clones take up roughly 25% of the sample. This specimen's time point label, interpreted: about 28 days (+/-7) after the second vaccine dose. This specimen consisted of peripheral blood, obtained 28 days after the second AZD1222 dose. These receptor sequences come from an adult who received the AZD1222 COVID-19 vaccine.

The DNA for the CDR3 is TGTGCCAGCAGCCCTCGACTAGATCCTGGTGAGCAGTTCTTC. Amino acid sequence: CASSPRLDPGEQFF. The gene calls are TRBV5-5 and TRBJ2-1; possible D gene TRBD2, 6 bases. The CDR3 covers 14 residues. V was trimmed by 4 bases and J by 9 bases, leaving 17 bases between them. Germline V gene lookup returns CDR1 SGHKS and CDR2 YYEKEE (reference sequence).

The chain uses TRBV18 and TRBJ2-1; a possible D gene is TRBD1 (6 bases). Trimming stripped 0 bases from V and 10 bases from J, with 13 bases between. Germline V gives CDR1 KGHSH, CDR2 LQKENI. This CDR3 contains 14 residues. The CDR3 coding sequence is TGTGCCAGCTCACCACCGGACAGTCTACGAGAGCAGTTCTTC. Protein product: CASSPPDSLREQFF.

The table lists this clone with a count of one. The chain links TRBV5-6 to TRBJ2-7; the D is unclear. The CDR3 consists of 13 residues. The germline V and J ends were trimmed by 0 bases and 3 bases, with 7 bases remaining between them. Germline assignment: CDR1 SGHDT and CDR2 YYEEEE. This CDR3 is CASSLGRYYEQYF. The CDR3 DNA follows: TGTGCCAGCAGCTTGGGCAGATACTACGAGCAGTACTTC.

The CDR3 DNA reads TGTGCCAGCAGCGGTGGGGGACACACTCAAGATACGCAGTATTTT. Amino acids: CASSGGGHTQDTQYF. This rearrangement joins TRBV7-9 to TRBJ2-3; the D gene is possibly TRBD1 (6 bases). This CDR3 contains 15 residues. Per germline, CDR1 SEHNR and CDR2 FQNEAQ (reference sequence). Trimming shortened V by 5 bases and J by 5 bases, and 17 bases separated the two germline ends.

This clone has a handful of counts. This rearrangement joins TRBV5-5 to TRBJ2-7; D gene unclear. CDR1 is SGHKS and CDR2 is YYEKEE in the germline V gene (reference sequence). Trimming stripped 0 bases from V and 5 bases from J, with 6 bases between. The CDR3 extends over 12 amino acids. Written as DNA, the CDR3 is TGTGCCAGCAGCTTGGCCCGTCACGAGCAGTACTTC. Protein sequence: CASSLARHEQYF.

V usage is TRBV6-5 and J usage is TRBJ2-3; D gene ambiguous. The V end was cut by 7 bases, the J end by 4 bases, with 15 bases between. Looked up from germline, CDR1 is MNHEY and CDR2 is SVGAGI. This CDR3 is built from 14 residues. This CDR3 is CASKAARIADTQYF. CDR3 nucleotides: TGTGCCAGCAAGGCAGCGAGAATTGCAGATACGCAGTATTTT.

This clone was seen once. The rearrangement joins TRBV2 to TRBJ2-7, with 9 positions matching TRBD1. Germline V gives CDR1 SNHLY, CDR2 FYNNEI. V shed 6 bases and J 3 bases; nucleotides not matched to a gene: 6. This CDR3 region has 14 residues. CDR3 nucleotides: TGTGCCAGCAGCACGCCGGGACAGGGCTACGAGCAGTACTTC. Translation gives CASSTPGQGYEQYF.

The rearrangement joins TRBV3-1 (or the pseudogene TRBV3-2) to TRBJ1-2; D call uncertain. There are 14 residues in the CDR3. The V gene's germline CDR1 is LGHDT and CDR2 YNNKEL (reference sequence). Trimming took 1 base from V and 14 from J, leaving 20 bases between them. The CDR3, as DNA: TGTGCCAGCAGCCAAGCGAGCCACGGAGGTCAAGGGACCTTC. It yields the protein CASSQASHGGQGTF.

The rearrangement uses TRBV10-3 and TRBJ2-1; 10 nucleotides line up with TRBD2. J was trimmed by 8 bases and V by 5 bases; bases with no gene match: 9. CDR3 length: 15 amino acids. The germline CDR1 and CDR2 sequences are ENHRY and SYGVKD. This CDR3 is CAISQQGLANDEQFF. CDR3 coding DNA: TGTGCCATCAGTCAACAGGGACTAGCGAATGATGAGCAGTTCTTC.

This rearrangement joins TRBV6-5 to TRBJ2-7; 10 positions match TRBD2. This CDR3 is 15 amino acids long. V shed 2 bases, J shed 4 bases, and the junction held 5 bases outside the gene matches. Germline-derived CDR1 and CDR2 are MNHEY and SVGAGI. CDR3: CASSYQLAGKYEQYF. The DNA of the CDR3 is TGTGCCAGCAGTTACCAACTAGCGGGAAAGTACGAGCAGTACTTC.

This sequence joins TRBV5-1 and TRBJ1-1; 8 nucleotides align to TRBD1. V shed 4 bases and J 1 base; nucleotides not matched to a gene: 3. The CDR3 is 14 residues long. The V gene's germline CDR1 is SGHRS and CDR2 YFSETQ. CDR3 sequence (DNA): TGCGCCAGCAGCGTGGGACAGGCGAACACTGAAGCTTTCTTT. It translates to CASSVGQANTEAFF.

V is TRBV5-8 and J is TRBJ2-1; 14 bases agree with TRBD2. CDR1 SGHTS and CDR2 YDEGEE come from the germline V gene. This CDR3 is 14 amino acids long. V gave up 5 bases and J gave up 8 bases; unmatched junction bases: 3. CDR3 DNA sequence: TGTGCCAGCAGAGGGACTAGCGGGAGTCATGAGCAGTTCTTC. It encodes CASRGTSGSHEQFF.

The CDR3 spells CASSLSGRGAGNTIYF. Written as DNA, the CDR3 is TGTGCCAGCAGCCTTTCCGGCAGGGGGGCTGGAAACACCATATATTTT. This sequence joins TRBV7-2 and TRBJ1-3; the match to TRBD1 covers 7 bases. Germline V gene sequence: CDR1 SGHTA, CDR2 FQGNSA. The CDR3 has 16 residues. Trimming at V came to 5 bases and at J to 2 bases, leaving 9 bases not matched to a gene.

CDR3 protein: CASSLRGGLTFF. CDR3 sequence (DNA): TGTGCCAGCAGTTTACGAGGCGGTTTGACTTTCTTT. V and J are TRBV27 and TRBJ1-1, with D unclear. The CDR3 totals 12 residues. Germline lookup yields CDR1 MNHEY and CDR2 SMNVEV (reference sequence). V dropped 2 bases and J dropped 12 bases, with 13 bases sitting between them.

CDR3: CATSRGRETNYGYTF. CDR3 nucleotide sequence: TGTGCCACCAGCAGGGGACGGGAGACTAACTATGGCTACACCTTC. J is TRBJ1-2 and V is TRBV15; possibly TRBD1 for D (5 bases). Looked up from germline, CDR1 is LNHNV and CDR2 is YYDKDF (reference sequence). Between the trimmed V and J ends, which lost 3 bases and 0 bases, there was a span of 11 bases. This CDR3 region has 15 residues.

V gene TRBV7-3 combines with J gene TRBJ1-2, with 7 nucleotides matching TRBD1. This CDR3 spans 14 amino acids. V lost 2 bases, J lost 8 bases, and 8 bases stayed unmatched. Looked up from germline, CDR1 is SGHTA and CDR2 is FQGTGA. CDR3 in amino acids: CASSLDPQGRGYTF. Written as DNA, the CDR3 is TGTGCCAGCAGCTTAGATCCACAGGGGAGAGGCTACACCTTC.

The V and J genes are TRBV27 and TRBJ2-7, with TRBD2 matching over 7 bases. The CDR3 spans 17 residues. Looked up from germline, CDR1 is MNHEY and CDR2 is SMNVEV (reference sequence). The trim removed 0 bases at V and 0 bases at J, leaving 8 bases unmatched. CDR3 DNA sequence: TGTGCCAGCAGTTTATCGATGGCGGGGGTGAGCTCCTACGAGCAGTACTTC. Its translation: CASSLSMAGVSSYEQYF.

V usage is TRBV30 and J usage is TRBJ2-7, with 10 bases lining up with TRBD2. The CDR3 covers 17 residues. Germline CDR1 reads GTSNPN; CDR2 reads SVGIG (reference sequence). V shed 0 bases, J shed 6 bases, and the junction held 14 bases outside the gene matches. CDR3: CAWSVWGNLAGEVEQYF. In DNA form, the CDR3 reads TGTGCCTGGAGTGTATGGGGCAATCTAGCGGGAGAAGTCGAGCAGTACTTC.

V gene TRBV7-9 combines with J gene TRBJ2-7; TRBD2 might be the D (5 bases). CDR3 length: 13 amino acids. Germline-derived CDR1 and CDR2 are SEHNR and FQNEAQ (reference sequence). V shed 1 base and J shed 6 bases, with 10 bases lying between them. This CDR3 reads CASSLVGSSEQYF. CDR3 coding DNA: TGTGCCAGCAGCTTAGTTGGGAGTAGCGAGCAGTACTTC.

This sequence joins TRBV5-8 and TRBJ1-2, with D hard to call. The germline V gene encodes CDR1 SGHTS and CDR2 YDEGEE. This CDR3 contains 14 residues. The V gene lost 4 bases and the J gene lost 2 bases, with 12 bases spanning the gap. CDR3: CASSLLPGNYGYTF. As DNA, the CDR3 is TGTGCCAGCAGCCTACTCCCGGGGAACTATGGCTACACCTTC.

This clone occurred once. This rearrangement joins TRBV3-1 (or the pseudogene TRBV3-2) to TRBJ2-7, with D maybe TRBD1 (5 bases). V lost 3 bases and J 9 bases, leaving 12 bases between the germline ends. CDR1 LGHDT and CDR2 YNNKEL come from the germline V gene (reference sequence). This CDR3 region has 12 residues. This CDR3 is CASSQGPKGQYF. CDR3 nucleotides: TGTGCCAGCAGCCAGGGGCCTAAAGGGCAGTACTTC.

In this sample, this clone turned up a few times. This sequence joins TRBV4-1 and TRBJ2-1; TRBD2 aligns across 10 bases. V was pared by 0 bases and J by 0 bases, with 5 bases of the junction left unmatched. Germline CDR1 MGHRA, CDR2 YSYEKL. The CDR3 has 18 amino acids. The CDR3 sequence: CASSQEFWTSGSYNEQFF. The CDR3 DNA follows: TGCGCCAGCAGCCAAGAGTTCTGGACTAGCGGCTCCTACAATGAGCAGTTCTTC.

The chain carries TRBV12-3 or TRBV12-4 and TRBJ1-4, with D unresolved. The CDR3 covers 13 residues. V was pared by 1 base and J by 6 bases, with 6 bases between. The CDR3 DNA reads TGTGCCAGCAGTTTAGACAGCGATGAAAAACTGTTTTTT. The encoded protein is CASSLDSDEKLFF.

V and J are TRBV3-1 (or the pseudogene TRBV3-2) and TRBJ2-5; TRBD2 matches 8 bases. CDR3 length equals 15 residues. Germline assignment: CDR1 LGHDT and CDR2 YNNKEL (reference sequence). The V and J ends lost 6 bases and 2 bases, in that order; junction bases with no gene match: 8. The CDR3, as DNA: TGTGCCAGCAGGGTAAGCGGGGGAGGACAAGAGACCCAGTACTTC. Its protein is CASRVSGGGQETQYF.

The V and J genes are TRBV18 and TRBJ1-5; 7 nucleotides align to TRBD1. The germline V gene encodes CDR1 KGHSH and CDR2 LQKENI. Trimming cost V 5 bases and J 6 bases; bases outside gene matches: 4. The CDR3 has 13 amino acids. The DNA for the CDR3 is TGTGCCAGCTCATCCGACAGGGTTCAGCCCCAGCATTTT. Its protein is CASSSDRVQPQHF.

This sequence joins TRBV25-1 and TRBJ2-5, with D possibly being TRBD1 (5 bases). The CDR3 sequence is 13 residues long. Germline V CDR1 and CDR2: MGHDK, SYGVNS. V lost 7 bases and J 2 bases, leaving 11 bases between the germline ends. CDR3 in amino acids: CASTQGPQETQYF. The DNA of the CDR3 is TGTGCCAGCACCCAGGGCCCGCAAGAGACCCAGTACTTC.

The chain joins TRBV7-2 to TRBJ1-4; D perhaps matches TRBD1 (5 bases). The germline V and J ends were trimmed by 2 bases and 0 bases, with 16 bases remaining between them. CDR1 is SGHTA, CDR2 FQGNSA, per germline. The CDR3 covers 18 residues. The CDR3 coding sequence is TGTGCCAGCAGCTTATTCGCCGGGACGGCCGCAACTAATGAAAAACTGTTTTTT. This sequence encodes CASSLFAGTAATNEKLFF.

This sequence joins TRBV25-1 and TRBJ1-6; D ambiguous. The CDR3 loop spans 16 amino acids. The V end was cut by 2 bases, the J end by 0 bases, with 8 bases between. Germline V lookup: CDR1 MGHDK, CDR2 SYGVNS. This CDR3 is CASSETQSSYNSPLHF. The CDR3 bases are TGTGCCAGCAGTGAAACTCAAAGCTCCTATAATTCACCCCTCCACTTT.

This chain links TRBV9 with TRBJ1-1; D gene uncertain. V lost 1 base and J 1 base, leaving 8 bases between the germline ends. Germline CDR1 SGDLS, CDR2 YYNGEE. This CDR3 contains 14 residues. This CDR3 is CASSVSRWNTEAFF. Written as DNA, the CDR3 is TGTGCCAGCAGCGTATCTAGGTGGAACACTGAAGCTTTCTTT.

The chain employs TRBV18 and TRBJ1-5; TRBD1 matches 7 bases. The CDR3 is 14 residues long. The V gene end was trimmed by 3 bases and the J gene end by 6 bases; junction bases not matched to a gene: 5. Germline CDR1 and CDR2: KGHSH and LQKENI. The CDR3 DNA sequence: TGTGCCAGCTCACCCACAGGGGCGGCTCAGCCCCAGCATTTT. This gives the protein CASSPTGAAQPQHF. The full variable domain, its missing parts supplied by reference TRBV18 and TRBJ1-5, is NAGVMQNPRHLVRRRGQEARLRCSPMKGHSHVYWYRQLPEEGLKFMVYLQKENIIDESGMPKERFSAEFPKEGPSILRIQQVVRGDSAAYFCASSPTGAAQPQHFGDGTRLSIL.

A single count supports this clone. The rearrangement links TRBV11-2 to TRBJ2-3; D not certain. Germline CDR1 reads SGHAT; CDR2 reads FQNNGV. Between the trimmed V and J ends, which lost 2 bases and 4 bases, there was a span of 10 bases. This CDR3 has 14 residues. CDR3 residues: CASSLRLSSDTQYF. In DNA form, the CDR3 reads TGTGCCAGCAGCTTACGACTGAGCTCAGATACGCAGTATTTT.

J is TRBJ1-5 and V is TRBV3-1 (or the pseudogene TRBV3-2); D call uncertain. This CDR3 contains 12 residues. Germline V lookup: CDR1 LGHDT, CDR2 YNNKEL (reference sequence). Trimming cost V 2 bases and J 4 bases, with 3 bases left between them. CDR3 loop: CASSQLNQPQHF. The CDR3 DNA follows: TGTGCCAGCAGCCAACTAAATCAGCCCCAGCATTTT.